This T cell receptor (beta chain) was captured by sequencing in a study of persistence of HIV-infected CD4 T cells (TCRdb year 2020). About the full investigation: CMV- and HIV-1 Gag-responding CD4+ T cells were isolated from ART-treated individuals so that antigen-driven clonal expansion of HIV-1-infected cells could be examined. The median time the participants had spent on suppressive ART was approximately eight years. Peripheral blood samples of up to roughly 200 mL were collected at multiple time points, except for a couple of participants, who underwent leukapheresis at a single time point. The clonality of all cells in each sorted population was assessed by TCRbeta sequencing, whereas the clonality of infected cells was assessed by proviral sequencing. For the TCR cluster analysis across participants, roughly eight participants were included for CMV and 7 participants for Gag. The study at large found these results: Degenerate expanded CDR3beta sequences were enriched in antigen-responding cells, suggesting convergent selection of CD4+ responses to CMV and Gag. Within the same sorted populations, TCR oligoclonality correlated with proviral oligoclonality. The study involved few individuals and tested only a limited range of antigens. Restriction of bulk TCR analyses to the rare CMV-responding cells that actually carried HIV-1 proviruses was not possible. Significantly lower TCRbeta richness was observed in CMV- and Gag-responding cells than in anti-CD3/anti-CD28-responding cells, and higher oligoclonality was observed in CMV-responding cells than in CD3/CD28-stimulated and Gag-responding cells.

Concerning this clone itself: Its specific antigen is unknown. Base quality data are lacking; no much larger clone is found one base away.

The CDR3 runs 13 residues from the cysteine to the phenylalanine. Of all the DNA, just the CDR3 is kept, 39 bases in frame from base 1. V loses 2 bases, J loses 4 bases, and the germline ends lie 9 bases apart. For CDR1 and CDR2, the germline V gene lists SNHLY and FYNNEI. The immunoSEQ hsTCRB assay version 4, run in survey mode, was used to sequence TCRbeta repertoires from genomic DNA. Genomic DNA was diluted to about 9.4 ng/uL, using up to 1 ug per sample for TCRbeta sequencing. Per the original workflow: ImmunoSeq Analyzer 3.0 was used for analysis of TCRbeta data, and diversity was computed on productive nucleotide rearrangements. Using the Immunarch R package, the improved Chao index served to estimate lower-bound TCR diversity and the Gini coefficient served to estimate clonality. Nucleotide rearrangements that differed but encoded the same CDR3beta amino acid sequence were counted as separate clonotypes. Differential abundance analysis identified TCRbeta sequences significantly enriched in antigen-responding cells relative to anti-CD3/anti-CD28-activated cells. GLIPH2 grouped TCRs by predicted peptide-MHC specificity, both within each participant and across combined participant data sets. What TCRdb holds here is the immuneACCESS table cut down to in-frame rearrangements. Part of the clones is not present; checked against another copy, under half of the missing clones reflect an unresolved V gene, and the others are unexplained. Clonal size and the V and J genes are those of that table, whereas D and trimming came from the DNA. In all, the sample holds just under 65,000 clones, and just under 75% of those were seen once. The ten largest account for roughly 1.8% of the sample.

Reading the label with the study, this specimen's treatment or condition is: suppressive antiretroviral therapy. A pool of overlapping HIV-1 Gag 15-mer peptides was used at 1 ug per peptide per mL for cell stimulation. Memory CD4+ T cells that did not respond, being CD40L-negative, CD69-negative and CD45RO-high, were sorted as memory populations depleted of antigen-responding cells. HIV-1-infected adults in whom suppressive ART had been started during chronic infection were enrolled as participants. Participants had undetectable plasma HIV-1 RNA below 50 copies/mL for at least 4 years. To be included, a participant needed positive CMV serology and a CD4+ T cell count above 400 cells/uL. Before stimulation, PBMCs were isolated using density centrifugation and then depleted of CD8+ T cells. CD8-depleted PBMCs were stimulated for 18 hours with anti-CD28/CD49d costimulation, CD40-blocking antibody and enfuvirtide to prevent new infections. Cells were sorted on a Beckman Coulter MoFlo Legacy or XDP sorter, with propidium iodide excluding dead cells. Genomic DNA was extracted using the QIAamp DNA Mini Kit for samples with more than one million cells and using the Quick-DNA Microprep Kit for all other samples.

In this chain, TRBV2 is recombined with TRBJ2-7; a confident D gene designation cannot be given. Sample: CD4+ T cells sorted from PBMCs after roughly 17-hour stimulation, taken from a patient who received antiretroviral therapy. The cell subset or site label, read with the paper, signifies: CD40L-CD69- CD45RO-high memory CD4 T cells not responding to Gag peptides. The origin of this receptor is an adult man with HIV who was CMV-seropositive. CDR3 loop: CASSEQEGYEQYF. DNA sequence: TGTGCCAGCAGTGAACAGGAAGGGTACGAGCAGTACTTC.